This T cell receptor (beta chain) was found in a study of control samples from healthy donors and cancer patients. CDR1 KGHSH and CDR2 LQKENI come from the germline V gene. Trimming stripped 1 base from V and 0 bases from J, with 9 bases between. This CDR3 contains 15 residues. The sample holds one count of this clone. The protocol was immunoSEQ multiplex PCR, while the TCRdb copy is restricted to in-frame clones and leaves out a portion. The table lists more than 150,000 clones, roughly 93% of them singletons, with approximately 1.5% in the top ten. The sequencing input was blood. This clonotype originated in a man younger than 35 in good health. The V call is TRBV18, the J call TRBJ1-1; D unresolved. The CDR3 is CASSPRNELNTEAFF. The CDR3 coding sequence is TGTGCCAGCTCACCACGGAATGAGCTGAACACTGAAGCTTTCTTT.